At least ten counts were recorded for the clone carrying this T cell receptor (beta chain). These data are taken from a study of metastatic and nonmetastatic thyroid tumors. Among the patients, none had received any treatment before thyroid surgery. TCRdb re-called clones from the PCR reads using MiXCR. This sample has about 53,000 clones, with roughly 22% found just once. Germline V CDR1 and CDR2: MDHEN, SYDVKM. V dropped 5 bases and J dropped 1; count of bases not matched to a gene: 11. This CDR3 spans 17 amino acids. The receptor was derived from a female donor with papillary thyroid cancer or a benign thyroid nodule (not recorded which). Some clones in this sample may be carry-over from other donors' samples. The chain combines TRBV28 with TRBJ2-4; 7 positions match TRBD1. Sequences were obtained from blood. CDR3 DNA sequence: TGTGCCAGCAGTCCCCCAGGGGGAAAGGAGGCCAAAAACATTCAGTACTTC. It codes for CASSPPGGKEAKNIQYF.